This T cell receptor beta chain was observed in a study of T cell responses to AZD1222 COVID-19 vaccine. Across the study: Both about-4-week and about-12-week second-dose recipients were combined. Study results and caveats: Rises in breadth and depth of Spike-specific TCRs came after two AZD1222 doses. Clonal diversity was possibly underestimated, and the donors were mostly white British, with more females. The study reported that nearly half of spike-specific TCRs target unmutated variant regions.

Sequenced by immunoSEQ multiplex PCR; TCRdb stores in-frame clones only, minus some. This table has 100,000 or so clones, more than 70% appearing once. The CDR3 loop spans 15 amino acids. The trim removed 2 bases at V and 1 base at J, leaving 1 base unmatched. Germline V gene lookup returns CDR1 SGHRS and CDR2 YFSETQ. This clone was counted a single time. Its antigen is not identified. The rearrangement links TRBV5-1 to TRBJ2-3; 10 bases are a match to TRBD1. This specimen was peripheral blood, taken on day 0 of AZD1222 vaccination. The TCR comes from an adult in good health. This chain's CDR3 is CASSFGTGGTDTQYF. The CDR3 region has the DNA TGCGCCAGCAGCTTTGGGACAGGGGGCACAGATACGCAGTATTTT. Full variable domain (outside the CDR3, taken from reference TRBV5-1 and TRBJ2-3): KAGVTQTPRYLIKTRGQQVTLSCSPISGHRSVSWYQQTPGQGLQFLFEYFSETQRNKGNFPGRFSGRQFSNSRSEMNVSTLELGDSALYLCASSFGTGGTDTQYFGPGTRLTVL.